The 17 T cell receptor beta chains below come from one sample, sequenced in a study of blood T cell repertoires in COVID-19. The protocol was immunoSEQ multiplex PCR, while the TCRdb copy is restricted to in-frame clones and leaves out a portion. The sample has about 97,000 clones, 85% to 90% seen once. Sequencing was performed on peripheral blood. These receptors were taken from a man between 45 and 60 years old with active or convalescent COVID-19.

This chain joins TRBV28 and TRBJ1-2, with TRBD1 matching 8 bases. Germline CDR1 is MDHEN and CDR2 is SYDVKM. The CDR3 extends over 16 amino acids. With 5 bases clipped from V and 7 bases from J, the junction kept 15 bases outside the gene matches. The CDR3 reads CASSLYSGTGLAGYTF. The CDR3 nucleotides are TGTGCCAGCAGTCTCTATTCCGGGACAGGACTGGCTGGCTACACCTTC.

The genes are TRBV9 and TRBJ2-5, with D uncertain. The V gene lost 7 bases and the J gene lost 0 bases, with 7 bases spanning the gap. The CDR3 spans 12 residues. CDR1 and CDR2 (germline): SGDLS, YYNGEE. CDR3 in amino acids: CASRLDQETQYF. In DNA form, the CDR3 reads TGTGCCAGCCGACTGGACCAAGAGACCCAGTACTTC.

This clone occurred a few times. The chain is built from TRBV5-4 and TRBJ2-7; tentatively, D is TRBD2 (7 bases). V was pared by 0 bases and J by 2 bases, with 12 bases between. CDR3 length: 15 amino acids. Germline-derived CDR1 and CDR2 are SGHNT and YYREEE (reference sequence). CDR3 protein: CASSLEGGPAYEQYV. The CDR3 nucleotides read TGTGCCAGCAGCTTGGAGGGGGGGCCCGCCTACGAGCAGTACGTC.

The chain couples TRBV28 to TRBJ1-2, with a possible D match to TRBD1 (5 bases). V lost 5 bases to trimming and J lost 3 bases, with 13 bases between them. Looked up from germline, CDR1 is MDHEN and CDR2 is SYDVKM. The CDR3 is 14 residues long. CDR3 in amino acids: CASSPDGAHYGYTF. CDR3 DNA: TGTGCCAGCAGTCCCGATGGGGCCCACTATGGCTACACCTTC.

The rearrangement uses TRBV5-1 and TRBJ1-2; tentatively, D is TRBD1 (6 bases). Trimming left V 0 bases short and J 8 bases short, with 14 bases between. The CDR3 totals 14 residues. Germline values: CDR1 SGHRS, CDR2 YFSETQ. The CDR3 region is CASSLDQGTIGYTF. DNA of the CDR3: TGCGCCAGCAGCTTGGACCAGGGGACGATCGGCTACACCTTC.

This chain's CDR3 is CATTGQLNTEAFF. CDR3 in DNA: TGTGCCACTACGGGACAGTTGAACACTGAAGCTTTCTTT. The chain couples TRBV19 to TRBJ1-1; 7 nucleotides match TRBD1. CDR3 length: 13 residues. Germline assignment: CDR1 LNHDA and CDR2 SQIVND (reference sequence). V dropped 10 bases and J dropped 0; count of bases not matched to a gene: 5.

J is TRBJ2-3 and V is TRBV28; D uncertain. Trimming removed 8 bases at V and 0 bases at J, with 6 bases between. The germline gives CDR1 MDHEN, CDR2 SYDVKM. This CDR3 comprises 12 residues. This CDR3 is CASRESTDTQYF. The CDR3 DNA reads as TGTGCCAGCCGAGAAAGCACAGATACGCAGTATTTT.

V and J are TRBV5-1 and TRBJ2-5; D unclear. Trimming removed 7 bases from V and 7 bases from J, with 11 bases in between. CDR1 SGHRS and CDR2 YFSETQ come from the germline V gene. The CDR3 consists of 11 residues. CDR3 loop: CASADKTTQYF. CDR3 bases: TGCGCCAGCGCGGATAAGACGACCCAGTACTTC.

Concerning this clone itself: Its ends do not fully match the called genes, so a read error is possible. The J gene is TRBJ2-2, the V gene TRBV28, with 8 bases identical to TRBD1. CDR3 length: 16 amino acids. The germline gives CDR1 MDHEN, CDR2 SYDVKM. The CDR3: CASSLWTGAKTGELFF. Here the CDR3 DNA reads TGTGCCAGCAGTTTATGGACAGGGGCGAAAACCGGGGAGCTGTTTTTT.

This chain connects TRBV29-1 to TRBJ2-5; the match to TRBD1 covers 11 bases. Unmatched junction bases numbered 4, after V lost 3 bases and J lost 4 bases. Per germline, CDR1 SQVTM and CDR2 ANQGSEA. The CDR3 runs to 14 residues. CDR3 protein: CSVEGDRGGETQYF. The CDR3 DNA follows: TGCAGCGTTGAGGGGGACAGGGGGGGAGAGACCCAGTACTTC. Together with reference TRBV29-1 and TRBJ2-5, the CDR3 gives the full variable domain: SAVISQKPSRDICQRGTSLTIQCQVDSQVTMMFWYRQQPGQSLTLIATANQGSEATYESGFVIDKFPISRPNLTFSTLTVSNMSPEDSSIYLCSVEGDRGGETQYFGPGTRLLVL.

The chain links TRBV12-5 to TRBJ1-1; D unresolved. The V gene lost 2 bases and the J gene lost 10 bases, with 14 bases spanning the gap. This CDR3 has 13 amino acids. Germline V gene data show CDR1 as LGHNT and CDR2 as FRNRAP. In nucleotides, the CDR3 is TGTGCTAGTGGTTTGAGCGGGAAACCGCGAGCTTTCTTT. The encoded protein is CASGLSGKPRAFF.

The rearrangement joins TRBV25-1 to TRBJ2-5; TRBD1 is a possible D gene (6 bases). In germline, CDR1 is MGHDK, CDR2 SYGVNS. The CDR3 is made up of 15 amino acids. Trimming stripped 1 base from V and 1 base from J, with 10 bases between. This CDR3 is CASSEWVGGQETQYF. CDR3 nucleotides: TGTGCCAGCAGTGAATGGGTAGGGGGCCAAGAGACCCAGTACTTC.

The chain joins TRBV19 to TRBJ1-1; no reliable D call. Between the trimmed V and J ends, which lost 5 bases and 2 bases, there was a span of 12 bases. The CDR3 totals 14 residues. The germline V gene encodes CDR1 LNHDA and CDR2 SQIVND (reference sequence). The CDR3 sequence is CASSPPVSNTEAFF. The DNA of the CDR3 is TGTGCCAGTAGTCCTCCAGTATCTAACACTGAAGCTTTCTTT.

The chain recombines TRBV7-9 with TRBJ1-6, with TRBD1 as a possible D gene (5 bases). The CDR3 has 15 residues. Germline assignment: CDR1 SEHNR and CDR2 FQNEAQ (reference sequence). The V gene lost 6 bases and the J gene lost 9 bases, with 18 bases spanning the gap. The CDR3 coding sequence is TGTGCCAGCAGTTACGCAGGGAGGGCTGTTTCACCCCTCCACTTT. Its protein product is CASSYAGRAVSPLHF.

This clone was counted a few times. The chain carries TRBV7-9 and TRBJ2-4; 10 bases map to TRBD1. The V gene's germline CDR1 is SEHNR and CDR2 FQNEAQ (reference sequence). The CDR3 spans 15 residues. V gave up 3 bases and J gave up 8 bases; unmatched junction bases: 7. The CDR3, as DNA: TGTGCCAGCAGCTTCGGACAGGGGGACCGGGACATTCAGTACTTC. Encoded protein: CASSFGQGDRDIQYF.

This clone was seen just once. The rearrangement uses TRBV3-1 (or the pseudogene TRBV3-2) and TRBJ2-3; TRBD2 matches at 9 bases. Trimming took 7 bases from V and 0 from J; bases not matched to a gene: 11. Germline assignment: CDR1 LGHDT and CDR2 YNNKEL (reference sequence). CDR3 length equals 17 residues. CDR3 DNA sequence: TGTGCCAGCACAACGGCTAGCGGGGCGTCTAGCACAGATACGCAGTATTTT. This sequence encodes CASTTASGASSTDTQYF.

The chain couples TRBV7-9 to TRBJ1-2; D unclear. The germline V gene encodes CDR1 SEHNR and CDR2 FQNEAQ (reference sequence). Trimming took 1 base from V and 1 from J, leaving 7 bases between them. CDR3 length: 14 residues. The CDR3 loop is CASSLGDYNYGYTF. DNA for the CDR3: TGTGCCAGCAGCTTAGGAGACTATAACTATGGCTACACCTTC.